The 24 T cell receptor beta chains presented below share a single source sample, sequenced in a study of follicular helper T cells after annual influenza vaccination. TCRdb keeps only in-frame clones here, not all; method: immunoSEQ multiplex PCR. The sample includes 9,900 or so clones, roughly 80% of them seen just once. The time point: 2014-2015 season, pre-vaccination. This material consisted of CXCR5- memory CD4+ T cells sorted from blood, taken on the day of influenza vaccination. Source of these receptors: an adult who received the influenza vaccine.

This clone was found a few times. The chain uses TRBV28 and TRBJ2-7; D remains unclear. The CDR3 consists of 16 residues. CDR1 and CDR2 from the germline V gene are MDHEN and SYDVKM. The ends were cut back, 6 bases at V and 0 bases at J, with 18 bases in the middle. CDR3 DNA: TGTGCCAGCAGAGCCCTTTGGCCCGGCGGCTCCTACGAGCAGTACTTC. Protein sequence: CASRALWPGGSYEQYF.

The chain carries TRBV7-8 and TRBJ2-3; D call uncertain. Trimming shortened V by 5 bases and J by 3 bases, and 3 bases separated the two germline ends. There are 11 residues in the CDR3. In germline, CDR1 is SGHVS, CDR2 FQNEAQ. The CDR3 DNA sequence: TGTGCCAGCAGCCGAACAGATACGCAGTATTTT. This translates into CASSRTDTQYF.

The V gene is TRBV6-6, the J gene TRBJ1-1; tentatively, D is TRBD1 (5 bases). Germline V lookup: CDR1 MNHNY, CDR2 SVGAGI (reference sequence). The CDR3 is made up of 13 amino acids. V gave up 4 bases and J gave up 8 bases, with 14 bases separating them. CDR3 residues: CASSSGIDREAFF. CDR3 bases: TGTGCCAGCAGTTCAGGGATTGACAGAGAAGCTTTCTTT.

V and J are TRBV6-1 and TRBJ2-5, with 8 bases identical to TRBD2. Germline V gene data show CDR1 as MNHNS and CDR2 as SASEGT. This CDR3 contains 15 residues. V was pared by 6 bases and J by 4 bases, with 10 bases of the junction left unmatched. The CDR3 region is CASSQGTRGLETQYF. CDR3 nucleotides: TGTGCCAGCAGCCAAGGGACTAGGGGACTAGAGACCCAGTACTTC.

This chain links TRBV13 with TRBJ2-2, with D possibly TRBD2 on 6 matching bases. The germline V and J ends were trimmed by 6 bases and 4 bases, with 18 bases remaining between them. The germline gives CDR1 PRHDT, CDR2 FYEKMQ (reference sequence). This CDR3 region has 16 residues. The CDR3 spells CASRSLGGVSTGELFF. The CDR3 nucleotides are TGTGCCAGCAGATCCCTCGGGGGAGTGAGCACCGGGGAGCTGTTTTTT.

The V gene is TRBV27, the J gene TRBJ2-1; D is possibly TRBD2 (6 bases). Trimming shortened V by 6 bases and J by 3 bases, and 15 bases separated the two germline ends. The length of the CDR3 is 15 residues. CDR1 MNHEY and CDR2 SMNVEV come from the germline V gene (reference sequence). In DNA, the CDR3 is TGTGCCAGCAGAGGACGGCAGGGAGGCTACAATGAGCAGTTCTTC. This codes for CASRGRQGGYNEQFF.

In nucleotides, the CDR3 is TGTGCCAGCAGTCAAGACAGGGGGGCCTTCGAGCAGTACTTC. This sequence encodes CASSQDRGAFEQYF. This rearrangement joins TRBV6-5 to TRBJ2-7, with TRBD1 matching over 9 bases. V lost 5 bases to trimming and J lost 6 bases; unmatched junction nucleotides: 8. The CDR3 runs to 14 residues. Germline CDR1 MNHEY, CDR2 SVGAGI.

The V gene is TRBV28, the J gene TRBJ2-4; possibly TRBD1 or TRBD2 for D (6 bases each). Germline V gene lookup returns CDR1 MDHEN and CDR2 SYDVKM. The CDR3 spans 14 residues. Trimming took off 10 bases at V and 0 bases at J, with 13 bases between the two ends. CDR3 amino acids: CATDGGLAKNIQYF. The CDR3 DNA follows: TGTGCCACCGATGGGGGGCTAGCCAAAAACATTCAGTACTTC.

V and J are TRBV6-4 and TRBJ1-2, with 8 positions matching TRBD1. The CDR3 has 14 residues. Germline V gene lookup returns CDR1 MRHNA and CDR2 SNTAGT. The trim removed 1 base at V and 8 bases at J, leaving 6 bases unmatched. The CDR3: CASSDFTDRDGYTF. CDR3 nucleotide sequence: TGTGCCAGCAGTGACTTCACGGACAGGGACGGCTACACCTTC.

The chain employs TRBV21-1 and TRBJ2-3; TRBD2, as called in the table, went unchecked against the DNA. TRBV21-1 is noted as a pseudogene. The CDR3 has 17 residues. The CDR3 sequence is CASSKKRRARKTDTQYF. The CDR3 nucleotides are TGTGCCAGCAGCAAAAAGAGGCGGGCCCGGAAGACAGATACGCAGTATTTT.

The chain employs TRBV28 and TRBJ2-2; 8 bases line up with TRBD1. V lost 4 bases, J lost 7 bases, and 8 bases stayed unmatched. This CDR3 is built from 15 residues. Germline assignment: CDR1 MDHEN and CDR2 SYDVKM. CDR3 sequence reads: CASSWQGAHHGELFF. CDR3 in DNA: TGTGCCAGCAGTTGGCAGGGGGCGCATCACGGGGAGCTGTTTTTT.

V gene TRBV6-6 combines with J gene TRBJ1-2; D might be TRBD1 (5 bases). CDR3 length: 15 amino acids. CDR1 and CDR2 (germline): MNHNY, SVGAGI (reference sequence). Trimming cost V 2 bases and J 3 bases, with 13 bases left between them. The CDR3 DNA sequence: TGTGCCAGCAGTTACGGGGGAGCTGGGGACTATGGCTACACCTTC. This codes for CASSYGGAGDYGYTF.

This chain links TRBV29-1 with TRBJ1-2; D unresolved. V was trimmed by 0 bases and J by 2 bases, leaving 4 bases between them. CDR1 and CDR2 from the germline V gene are SQVTM and ANQGSEA. This CDR3 has 12 amino acids. The CDR3 spells CSVEDQNYGYTF. In nucleotides, the CDR3 is TGCAGCGTTGAAGACCAAAACTATGGCTACACCTTC.

The CDR3 protein is CASSFGQGKTEAFF. The CDR3 coding sequence is TGTGCCAGCAGTTTCGGACAGGGCAAAACTGAAGCTTTCTTT. V and J are TRBV27 and TRBJ1-1; 8 positions agree with TRBD1. V lost 3 bases, J lost 5 bases, and 5 bases stayed unmatched. This CDR3 region has 14 residues. Germline-derived CDR1 and CDR2 are MNHEY and SMNVEV (reference sequence).

This chain connects TRBV5-4 to TRBJ1-2; TRBD1 agrees at 9 bases. The CDR3 sequence is 14 residues long. The germline CDR1 and CDR2 sequences are SGHNT and YYREEE (reference sequence). V lost 4 bases to trimming and J lost 4 bases; unmatched junction nucleotides: 5. Written as DNA, the CDR3 is TGTGCCAGCAGCCCGGGGACAGGGATCTATGGCTACACCTTC. It translates to CASSPGTGIYGYTF. The variable domain in full, completed from reference TRBV5-4 and TRBJ1-2, reads ETGVTQSPTHLIKTRGQQVTLRCSSQSGHNTVSWYQQALGQGPQFIFQYYREEENGRGNFPPRFSGLQFPNYSSELNVNALELDDSALYLCASSPGTGIYGYTFGSGTRLTVV.

The chain is built from TRBV6-5 and TRBJ1-4; D may be TRBD1 (5 bases). Germline V gene lookup returns CDR1 MNHEY and CDR2 SVGAGI. The V and J ends lost 8 bases and 7 bases respectively, with 14 bases between them. CDR3 length: 13 residues. This CDR3 is CASLGGVGEKLFF. In DNA, the CDR3 is TGTGCCAGCCTGGGGGGGGTGGGTGAAAAACTGTTTTTT.

The sample holds one count of this clone. The chain recombines TRBV5-1 with TRBJ2-3; the match to TRBD2 covers 10 bases. Germline CDR1 SGHRS, CDR2 YFSETQ. This CDR3 is 15 amino acids long. V lost 4 bases and J lost 3; bases outside the gene matches: 5. The CDR3: CASSQNSGGTDTQYF. The CDR3 DNA is TGCGCCAGCAGCCAAAATAGCGGGGGGACAGATACGCAGTATTTT.

The rearrangement uses TRBV27 and TRBJ2-2; the match to TRBD2 covers 10 bases. In germline, CDR1 is MNHEY, CDR2 SMNVEV (reference sequence). The CDR3 contains 15 residues. The V and J ends lost 7 bases and 3 bases, in that order; junction bases with no gene match: 5. The CDR3 nucleotides read TGTGCCAGCACCCCCCTAGCGGGGGACACCGGGGAGCTGTTTTTT. Translating it yields CASTPLAGDTGELFF.

This clone has just a few counts. The J gene is TRBJ2-1, the V gene TRBV7-9; a weak D match, TRBD2 (6 bases). Between the trimmed V and J ends, which lost 5 bases and 0 bases, there was a span of 11 bases. Germline V CDR1 and CDR2: SEHNR, FQNEAQ (reference sequence). The CDR3 is 15 residues long. The CDR3 loop is CASSRRGNSYNEQFF. The DNA of the CDR3 is TGTGCCAGCAGCCGGCGGGGTAACTCCTACAATGAGCAGTTCTTC.

The chain uses TRBV10-3 and TRBJ2-3; 7 nucleotides agree with TRBD2. V shed 5 bases and J 5 bases; nucleotides not matched to a gene: 10. From germline, CDR1 is ENHRY and CDR2 SYGVKD. CDR3 length: 15 amino acids. The CDR3 region is CAISPSGEREDTQYF. CDR3 DNA sequence: TGTGCCATCAGTCCAAGCGGGGAGCGGGAAGATACGCAGTATTTT.

This clone has only one observation. The rearrangement joins TRBV21-1 to TRBJ2-7; the table's D call of TRBD1 was not tested on the DNA. TRBV21-1 is described as a pseudogene. The CDR3 contains 16 residues. The CDR3 protein is CASSSHPTGATYEQYF. CDR3 nucleotide sequence: TGTGCCAGCAGCTCCCACCCGACAGGGGCAACCTACGAGCAGTACTTC.

The gene calls are TRBV7-9 and TRBJ2-4; 7 positions agree with TRBD2. V was clipped by 3 bases and J by 0 bases; unmatched bases: 8. The CDR3 is made up of 17 amino acids. CDR1 and CDR2 (germline): SEHNR, FQNEAQ (reference sequence). Here the CDR3 DNA reads TGTGCCAGCAGCTTTACCGCGGGAGTTCAAGCCAAAAACATTCAGTACTTC. It yields the protein CASSFTAGVQAKNIQYF.

This rearrangement joins TRBV28 to TRBJ1-1; the D gene is possibly TRBD1 (6 bases). V was cut by 3 bases and J by 4 bases, with 18 bases left in between. CDR1 MDHEN and CDR2 SYDVKM come from the germline V gene. The CDR3 runs 16 residues. CDR3 DNA: TGTGCCAGCAGTTTTGGTAGGGGGATCAGGGGCACTGAAGCTTTCTTT. Protein: CASSFGRGIRGTEAFF.

This clone occurred once. Sequence at one end of the junction differs from germline and may be a read error. This sample also contains other DNA sequences that code for the same CDR3. The chain employs TRBV18 and TRBJ2-7; TRBD2 aligns across 10 bases. This CDR3 is built from 15 residues. CDR1 and CDR2 (germline): KGHSH, LQKENI. For the CDR3, the DNA is TGTGCCAGCTCGCCACGAAGCGGGAGGGAGCACGAGCAGTACTTC. Protein: CASSPRSGREHEQYF. The full variable domain, with the rest looked up from reference TRBV18 and TRBJ2-7, is NAGVMQNPRHLVRRRGQEARLRCSPMKGHSHVYWYRQLPEEGLKFMVYLQKENIIDESGMPKERFSAEFPKEGPSILRIQQVVRGDSAAYFCASSPRSGREHEQYFGPGTRLTVT.